This TCR beta chain was identified in a study of regulatory T cells in long-lasting Graves disease. Study observations and caveats: There were preferences for TRBV28, TRBJ1-2 and TRBJ2-5 in persistent disease. Sample size, which was small, may have reduced accuracy.

Through Arm-PCR of CDR3 regions and iRepertoire HTBI primers, TCR beta libraries were built. Using its own MiXCR run on the multiplex PCR reads, TCRdb lists one record per CDR3 protein. The sample holds about 470,000 distinct CDR3 sequences; around 21% are singletons and the top ten take 7.8%. Time point reported: persistent/refractory GD, antithyroid drugs over 5 years with positive TRAb. PBMC-derived RNA was used for the TCR library. In regard to this clonotype: Antigen unknown.

CDR1 and CDR2 (germline): LGHNA, YSLEER. The V and J ends lost 1 base and 0 bases respectively, with 18 bases between them. CDR3 length equals 18 residues. The rearrangement joins TRBV4-3 to TRBJ1-2; D is ambiguous. Specimen: peripheral blood mononuclear cells (PBMCs), collected when the disease was refractory, from a patient treated with antithyroid drugs. This clonotype was obtained from a female donor with Graves disease. The CDR3 loop reads CASSQVFTLEASNYGYTF. The CDR3 region has the DNA TGCGCCAGCAGCCAAGTATTCACATTAGAAGCATCTAACTATGGCTACACCTTC.